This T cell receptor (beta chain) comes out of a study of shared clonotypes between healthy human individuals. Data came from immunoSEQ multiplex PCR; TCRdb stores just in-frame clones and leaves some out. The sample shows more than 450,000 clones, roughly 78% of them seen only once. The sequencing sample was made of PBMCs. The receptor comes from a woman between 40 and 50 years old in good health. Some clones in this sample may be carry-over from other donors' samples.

As DNA, the CDR3 is TGTGCCAGCAGCCCTCCCGGACAGATCCAAGAGACCCAGTACTTC. Translating it yields CASSPPGQIQETQYF. The chain couples TRBV5-4 to TRBJ2-5, with a possible D match to TRBD1 (6 bases). Trimming stripped 4 bases from V and 1 base from J, with 14 bases between. The germline gives CDR1 SGHNT, CDR2 YYREEE (reference sequence). CDR3 length: 15 amino acids.